Following are 12 T cell receptor beta chains from one sample sequenced in a study of technical replicates of blood from four donors. Data came from immunoSEQ multiplex PCR; TCRdb stores just in-frame clones and leaves some out. The sample yields fewer than 15,000 clones, more than 75% seen once. Sequenced: PBMCs. All receptors come from a human donor in good health.

Comments on this clone: The same CDR3 can be traced to other DNA sequences in this sample. V usage is TRBV5-1 and J usage is TRBJ1-1; TRBD1 might be the D (5 bases). The CDR3 consists of 13 residues. V lost 9 bases to trimming and J lost 2 bases, with 14 bases between them. Germline values: CDR1 SGHRS, CDR2 YFSETQ. In DNA form, the CDR3 reads TGCGCCACTACCCAAGGGGAAAACACTGAAGCTTTCTTT. This codes for CATTQGENTEAFF. The full variable domain, rest sourced from reference TRBV5-1 and TRBJ1-1, is KAGVTQTPRYLIKTRGQQVTLSCSPISGHRSVSWYQQTPGQGLQFLFEYFSETQRNKGNFPGRFSGRQFSNSRSEMNVSTLELGDSALYLCATTQGENTEAFFGQGTRLTVV.

This rearrangement joins TRBV7-3 to TRBJ1-2; TRBD1 aligns across 8 bases. After removal of 3 bases from V and 8 bases from J, the junction contained 5 bases not matched to a gene. The CDR3 totals 13 residues. CDR1 is SGHTA, CDR2 FQGTGA, per germline. CDR3 amino acids: CASSLQGAHGYTF. The CDR3, as DNA: TGTGCCAGCAGCTTGCAGGGGGCGCACGGCTACACCTTC.

This sequence joins TRBV19 and TRBJ1-5; a possible D gene is TRBD1 (6 bases). The CDR3 sequence is 15 residues long. V shed 7 bases and J shed 2 bases, with 15 bases lying between them. CDR1 and CDR2 (germline): LNHDA, SQIVND (reference sequence). In DNA form, the CDR3 reads TGTGCCAGTACCAAACAGGGTTTGGGCAATCAGCCCCAGCATTTT. This translates into CASTKQGLGNQPQHF.

This sequence joins TRBV7-8 and TRBJ2-1, with D perhaps matching TRBD1 (5 bases). Germline V gene sequence: CDR1 SGHVS, CDR2 FQNEAQ. CDR3 length: 13 amino acids. V was trimmed by 5 bases and J by 7 bases, leaving 12 bases between them. CDR3 DNA: TGTGCCAGCAGCCCCCCCAGGGAAAATGAGCAGTTCTTC. This gives the protein CASSPPRENEQFF.

This chain uses TRBV5-1 with TRBJ2-1; 7 bases line up with TRBD2. From germline, CDR1 is SGHRS and CDR2 YFSETQ. Germline trimming cut 4 bases from V and 8 bases from J; bases unmatched to any gene: 9. The CDR3 is 14 residues long. The CDR3 DNA is TGCGCCAGCAGCCCCTCAAACCGGGAGGATGAGCAGTTCTTC. Its protein is CASSPSNREDEQFF.

J is TRBJ2-3 and V is TRBV5-1, with 7 bases identical to TRBD2. Looked up from germline, CDR1 is SGHRS and CDR2 is YFSETQ. V was clipped by 2 bases and J by 4 bases; unmatched bases: 4. This CDR3 has 14 residues. The CDR3 nucleotides are TGCGCCAGCAGCTTAGCGGGAAGAGCAGATACGCAGTATTTT. Protein sequence: CASSLAGRADTQYF. The whole variable domain, remainder taken from reference TRBV5-1 and TRBJ2-3, is KAGVTQTPRYLIKTRGQQVTLSCSPISGHRSVSWYQQTPGQGLQFLFEYFSETQRNKGNFPGRFSGRQFSNSRSEMNVSTLELGDSALYLCASSLAGRADTQYFGPGTRLTVL.

The chain joins TRBV29-1 to TRBJ2-1; 9 nucleotides align to TRBD2. V shed 5 bases, J shed 6 bases, and the junction held 11 bases outside the gene matches. The CDR3 sequence is 15 residues long. Germline V lookup: CDR1 SQVTM, CDR2 ANQGSEA. The CDR3 loop is CSVRVSGSSGNEQFF. CDR3 sequence (DNA): TGCAGCGTTAGGGTTAGCGGGAGTTCGGGCAATGAGCAGTTCTTC.

This clone appeared a few times. J is TRBJ2-5 and V is TRBV2, with 9 nucleotides matching TRBD2. CDR1 and CDR2 (germline): SNHLY, FYNNEI. The V and J ends lost 8 bases and 4 bases, in that order; junction bases with no gene match: 11. This CDR3 has 15 amino acids. The CDR3 DNA sequence: TGTGCCAGCCGACTCGGGATAGCGGGAGTAGAGACCCAGTACTTC. Its protein is CASRLGIAGVETQYF.

The chain carries TRBV11-3 and TRBJ2-1; 9 nucleotides align to TRBD2. The germline CDR1 and CDR2 sequences are SGHNT and YENEEA. The CDR3 has 14 amino acids. The J segment lost 9 bases and the V segment lost 5 bases, leaving 8 bases of the junction unmatched. The CDR3 region is CASSQIAGAGEQFF. CDR3 DNA: TGTGCCAGCAGCCAAATAGCGGGAGCCGGTGAGCAGTTCTTC.

In this sample, this clone turned up a few times. This chain uses TRBV10-1 with TRBJ2-7, with 13 bases fitting TRBD2. Germline V gene sequence: CDR1 WNHNN, CDR2 SYGVQD (reference sequence). Trimming removed 0 bases from V and 3 bases from J; junction bases left unmatched: 5. The CDR3 is made up of 17 amino acids. In nucleotides, the CDR3 is TGCGCCAGCAGTGAGTCGGGACTAGCGGGAATTCTCTACGAGCAGTACTTC. This gives the protein CASSESGLAGILYEQYF.

The rearrangement uses TRBV4-2 and TRBJ1-3; a possible D gene is TRBD1 (5 bases). Trimming took 3 bases from V and 1 from J, leaving 19 bases between them. CDR1 is LGHNA and CDR2 is YNFKEQ in the germline V gene. The CDR3 is made up of 18 amino acids. CDR3 residues: CASSQLPAGLGSGNTIYF. Here the CDR3 DNA reads TGTGCCAGCAGCCAGTTACCAGCGGGACTAGGTTCTGGAAACACCATATATTTT.

V is TRBV27 and J is TRBJ2-2, with TRBD1 matching over 7 bases. V trimming: 4 bases; J trimming: 2 bases; junction bases outside the gene matches: 7. The CDR3 is 16 amino acids. Germline loops: CDR1 MNHEY, CDR2 SMNVEV (reference sequence). The CDR3 protein is CASSSQTGSNTGELFF. The CDR3 bases are TGTGCCAGCAGTTCCCAGACAGGGAGTAACACCGGGGAGCTGTTTTTT.